This TCR beta chain was recorded in a study of OX40 agonist ivuxolimab in advanced cancers. A history of autoimmune disease or systemic immunosuppression excluded patients. Overall study results and limits: At doses 0.1 to 3.0 mg/kg, CD4+ and CD8+ clones expanded.

Profiling relied on immunoSEQ multiplex PCR, and the TCRdb table lists in-frame clones only, not all of them. The sample has approximately 57,000 clones, nearly 90% seen once. Per germline, CDR1 LNHNV and CDR2 YYDKDF (reference sequence). The ends lost 8 bases at V and 3 bases at J; junction bases unmatched: 7. The CDR3 contains 14 residues. On this clone itself: The target antigen is unknown.

Sequenced here: CD4+ or CD8+ T cells sorted from blood, sampled in a trial of the OX40 agonist ivuxolimab. The chain is built from TRBV15 and TRBJ2-3, with 8 bases aligning to TRBD2. This TCR was sampled from an adult with an advanced solid tumor such as melanoma, head and neck, liver or kidney cancer. Here the CDR3 reads CATRGSGETDTQYF. CDR3 coding DNA: TGTGCCACCCGTGGTAGCGGGGAAACAGATACGCAGTATTTT.